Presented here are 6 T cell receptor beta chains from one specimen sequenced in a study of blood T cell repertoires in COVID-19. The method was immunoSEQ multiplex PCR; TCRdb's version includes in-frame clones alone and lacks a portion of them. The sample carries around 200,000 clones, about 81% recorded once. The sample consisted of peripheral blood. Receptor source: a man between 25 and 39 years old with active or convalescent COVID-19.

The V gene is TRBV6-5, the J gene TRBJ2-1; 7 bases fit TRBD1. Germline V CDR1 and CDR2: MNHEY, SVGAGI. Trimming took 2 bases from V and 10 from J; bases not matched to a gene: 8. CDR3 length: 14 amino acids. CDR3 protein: CASSYPTGFGEQFF. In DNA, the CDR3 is TGTGCCAGCAGTTACCCGACAGGGTTCGGAGAGCAGTTCTTC.

The CDR3 is CASSPVSSGHTEAFF. CDR3 bases: TGTGCCAGCTCACCCGTCTCGTCTGGGCACACTGAAGCTTTCTTT. This sequence joins TRBV18 and TRBJ1-1; D is undetermined. The CDR3 contains 15 residues. V dropped 3 bases and J dropped 3 bases, with 14 bases sitting between them. Germline assignment: CDR1 KGHSH and CDR2 LQKENI.

In DNA, the CDR3 is TGTGCCAGCAGCGTCGCCGCAGGGGTCTCTGCCAAAAACATTCAGTACTTC. Its protein product is CASSVAAGVSAKNIQYF. The genes are TRBV7-3 and TRBJ2-4; the D gene is possibly TRBD1 (6 bases). Germline loops: CDR1 SGHTA, CDR2 FQGTGA. This CDR3 comprises 17 residues. The V and J ends lost 5 bases and 1 base respectively, with 18 bases between them.

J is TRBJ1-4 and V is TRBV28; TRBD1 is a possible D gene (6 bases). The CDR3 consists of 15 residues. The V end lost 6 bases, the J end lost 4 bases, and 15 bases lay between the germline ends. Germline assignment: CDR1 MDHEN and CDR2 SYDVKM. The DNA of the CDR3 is TGTGCCAGCAGCTCCGGGGGGCTGGGTAATGAAAAACTGTTTTTT. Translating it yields CASSSGGLGNEKLFF.

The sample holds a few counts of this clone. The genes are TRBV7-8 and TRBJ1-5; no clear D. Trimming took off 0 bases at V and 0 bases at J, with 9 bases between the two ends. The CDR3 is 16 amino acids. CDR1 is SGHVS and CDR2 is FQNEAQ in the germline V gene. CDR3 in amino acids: CASSLAGSASNQPQHF. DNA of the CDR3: TGTGCCAGCAGCTTAGCCGGGTCCGCTAGCAATCAGCCCCAGCATTTT.

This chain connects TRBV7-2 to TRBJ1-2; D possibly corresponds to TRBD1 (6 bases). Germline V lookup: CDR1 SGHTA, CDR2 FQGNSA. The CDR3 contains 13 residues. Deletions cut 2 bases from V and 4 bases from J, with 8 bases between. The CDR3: CASSLTGLYGYTF. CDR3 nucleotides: TGTGCCAGCAGCTTAACAGGGCTCTATGGCTACACCTTC.